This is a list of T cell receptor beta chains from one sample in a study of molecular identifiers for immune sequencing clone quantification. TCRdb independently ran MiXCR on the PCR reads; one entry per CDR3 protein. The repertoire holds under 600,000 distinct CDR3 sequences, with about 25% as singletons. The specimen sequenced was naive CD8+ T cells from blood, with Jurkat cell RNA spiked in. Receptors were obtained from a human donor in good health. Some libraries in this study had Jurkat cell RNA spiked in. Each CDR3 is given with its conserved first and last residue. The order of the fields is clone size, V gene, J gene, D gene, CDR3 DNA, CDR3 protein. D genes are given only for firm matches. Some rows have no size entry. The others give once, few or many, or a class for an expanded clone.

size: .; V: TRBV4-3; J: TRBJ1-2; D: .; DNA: TGCGCCAGCAGCCCGTTGCTCAGAATTGATGGCTACACCTTC; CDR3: CASSPLLRIDGYTF
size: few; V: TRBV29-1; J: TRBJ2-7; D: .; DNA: TGCAGCGTTGCCGGGACCCACCGCGACGAGCAGTACTTC; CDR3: CSVAGTHRDEQYF
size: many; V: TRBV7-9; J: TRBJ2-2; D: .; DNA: TGTGCCAGCAGCTCCCGGGCCTTAGCATCAACCGGGGAGCTGTTTTTT; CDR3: CASSSRALASTGELFF
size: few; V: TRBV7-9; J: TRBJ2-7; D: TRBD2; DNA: TGTGCCAGCAGCTCTACTAGCGCCAATCCCCCAATCCTAAGCTACGAGCAGTACTTC; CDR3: CASSSTSANPPILSYEQYF
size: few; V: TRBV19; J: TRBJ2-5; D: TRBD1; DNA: TGTGCCAGTAGTATCCTGGGGACAGGGGGGATTCAAGAGACCCAGTACTTC; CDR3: CASSILGTGGIQETQYF
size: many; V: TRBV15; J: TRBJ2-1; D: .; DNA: TGTGCCACCAGCAGGGGGACGACAGGTAATGAGCAGTTCTTC; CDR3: CATSRGTTGNEQFF
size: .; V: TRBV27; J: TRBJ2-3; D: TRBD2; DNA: TGTGCCAGCAGGGGACTTCGCGGGGGGCGGACAGATACGCAGTATTTT; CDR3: CASRGLRGGRTDTQYF
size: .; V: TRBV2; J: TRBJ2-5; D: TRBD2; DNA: TGTGCCAGCAGTGTATGGCTAGCGGGGGACCAAGAGCCCCAGTACTTC; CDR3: CASSVWLAGDQEPQYF
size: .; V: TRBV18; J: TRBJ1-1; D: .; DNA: TGTGCCAGCTCACCTGGGCCGTCAGTCAACCTGAACACTGAAGCTTTCTTT; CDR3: CASSPGPSVNLNTEAFF
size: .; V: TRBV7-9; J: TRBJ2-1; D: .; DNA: TGTGCCAGCAGCTTAGTCGGAGATATCTACAATGAGCAGTTCTTC; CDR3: CASSLVGDIYNEQFF
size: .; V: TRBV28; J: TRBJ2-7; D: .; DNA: TGTGCCAGCAATGTGGGGGGCTACTACGAGCAGTACTTC; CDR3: CASNVGGYYEQYF
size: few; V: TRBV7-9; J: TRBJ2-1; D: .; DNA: TGTGCCAGCAGTTCGCACAGCTCCTACAATGAGCAGTTCTTC; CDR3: CASSSHSSYNEQFF
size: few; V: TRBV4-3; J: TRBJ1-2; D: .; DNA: TGCGCCAGCAGCCAATCTAATAAGGGGGTTTGGGGCTACACCTTC; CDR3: CASSQSNKGVWGYTF
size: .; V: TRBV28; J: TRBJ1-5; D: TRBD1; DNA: TGTGCCAGCAGTCCCAGGGGGCCGGGGGATCAGCCCCAGCATTTT; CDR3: CASSPRGPGDQPQHF
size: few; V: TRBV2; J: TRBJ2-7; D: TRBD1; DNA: TGTGCCAGCAGGGACAGGGGGCCGGGATACGAGCAGTACTTC; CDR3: CASRDRGPGYEQYF
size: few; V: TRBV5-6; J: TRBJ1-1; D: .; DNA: TGTGCCAGCAGCTGGGGGTCGGGGAACACTGAAGCTTTCTTT; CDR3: CASSWGSGNTEAFF
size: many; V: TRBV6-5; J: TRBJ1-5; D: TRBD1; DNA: TGTGCCAGCAGCACGGACAGGGGGAATCAGCCCCAGCATTTT; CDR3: CASSTDRGNQPQHF
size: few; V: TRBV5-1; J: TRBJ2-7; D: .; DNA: TGCGCCAGCAGCTTGGACATTACCTACGAGCAGTACTTC; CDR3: CASSLDITYEQYF
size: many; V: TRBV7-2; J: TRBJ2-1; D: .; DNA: TGTGCCAGCAGCTTGGCGGCGGGTGGAGGGCCCTACAATGAGCAGTTCTTC; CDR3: CASSLAAGGGPYNEQFF
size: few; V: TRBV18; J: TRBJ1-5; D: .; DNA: TGTGCCAGCTCATCGGGACGGATTTTCAATCAGCCCCAGCATTTT; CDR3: CASSSGRIFNQPQHF
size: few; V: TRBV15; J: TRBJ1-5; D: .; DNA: TGTGCCACCAGCCCCACCCCGGACACACTCAATCAGCCCCAGCATTTT; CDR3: CATSPTPDTLNQPQHF
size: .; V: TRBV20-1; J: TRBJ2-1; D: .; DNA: TGCAGTGCTCTTGGGGGCGATTCCTACAATGAGCAGTTCTTC; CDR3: CSALGGDSYNEQFF
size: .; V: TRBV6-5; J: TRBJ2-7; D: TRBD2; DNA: TGTGCCAGCAGTTACTCGACTAGCGGGGGCGAGCAGTACTTC; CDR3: CASSYSTSGGEQYF
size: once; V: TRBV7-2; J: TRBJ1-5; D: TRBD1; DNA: TGTGCCAGCAGCTTAGTGGACAGGAGTAGCAATCAGCCCCCGCAATTT; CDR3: CASSLVDRSSNQPPQF
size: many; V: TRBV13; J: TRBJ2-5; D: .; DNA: TGTGCCAGCAGCTTGGGAACCCAAGAGACCCAGTACTTC; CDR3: CASSLGTQETQYF
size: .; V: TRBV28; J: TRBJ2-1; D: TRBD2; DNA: TGTGCCAGCACACTAGCGGGGGTCTCCTACAATGAGCAGTTCTTC; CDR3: CASTLAGVSYNEQFF
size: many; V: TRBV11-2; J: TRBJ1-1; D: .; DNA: TGTGCCAGCAGCTTAGATGCGGGAGGAACTGAAGCTTTCTTT; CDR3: CASSLDAGGTEAFF